This TCR beta chain was sequenced for a study of T cells after posttransplantation cyclophosphamide. About this clone: Its antigen is unknown.

Trimming shortened V by 7 bases and J by 10 bases, and 17 bases separated the two germline ends. The CDR3 runs to 13 residues. Germline V gene sequence: CDR1 MNHNS, CDR2 SASEGT. Profiled with immunoSEQ multiplex PCR; TCRdb holds only in-frame clones, not every one. The profile covers 28,000 or so clones, with roughly 90% appearing a single time and around 3.5% taken by the ten largest. Notes on the study in general: Donor-recipient repertoire similarity was low at 1-2 months, rising over year one. After PTCy, TRB diversity resembled that of CNI/methotrexate controls.

V is TRBV6-1 and J is TRBJ2-1, with a tentative D call TRBD2 (6 bases). The sequence was obtained from a man over 45. The sample comprised PBMCs. The CDR3 loop is CASTRPSRGEQFF. CDR3 DNA sequence: TGTGCCAGCACCCGGCCGAGTCGGGGGGAGCAGTTCTTC.